The 5 T cell receptor beta chains given below trace back to one sample, sequenced in a study of response to subunit inactivated influenza vaccine. TCRdb re-called the RT-PCR reads with MiXCR, one entry per CDR3 protein. The table includes a few hundred thousand distinct CDR3 sequences, 20% to 25% detected once. This specimen was PBMCs from blood, taken 21 months after vaccination. The source is a man in his fifties or sixties who received an inactivated influenza vaccine.

The V call is TRBV9, the J call TRBJ1-1; D remains unclear. V lost 0 bases and J 0 bases, leaving 6 bases between the germline ends. Germline CDR1 is SGDLS and CDR2 is YYNGEE. CDR3 length equals 14 residues. The CDR3 nucleotides read TGTGCCAGCAGCGTAGAACACCTGAACACTGAAGCTTTCTTT. Encoded protein: CASSVEHLNTEAFF.

This clonotype was seen more than once but under ten times. The V gene is TRBV12-3 or TRBV12-4, the J gene TRBJ2-5; D perhaps matches TRBD1 (6 bases). This CDR3 has 16 amino acids. The V end lost 1 base, the J end lost 4 bases, and 16 bases lay between the germline ends. The CDR3: CASSLGPPGESETQYF. The CDR3 coding sequence is TGTGCCAGCAGTTTAGGCCCCCCAGGGGAGTCAGAGACCCAGTACTTC.

This chain joins TRBV4-1 and TRBJ2-7, with TRBD2 matching over 11 bases. Germline V CDR1 and CDR2: MGHRA, YSYEKL. This CDR3 comprises 18 residues. The junction had 13 bases not matched to a gene; V was cut back by 4 bases and J by 2 bases. The CDR3 DNA reads as TGCGCCAGCAGCCTCCTACACGATCCTAGCGGGGGGACCTACGAGCAGTACTTC. This gives the protein CASSLLHDPSGGTYEQYF.

This clonotype was recorded at least ten times. The CDR3 DNA is TGTGCCAGCAGCCACACTAGACTAGCGGGGGACACAGATACGCAGTATTTT. It specifies CASSHTRLAGDTDTQYF. V gene TRBV7-2 combines with J gene TRBJ2-3, with 12 bases aligning to TRBD2. Trimming took 5 bases from V and 2 from J; bases not matched to a gene: 8. CDR1 and CDR2 from the germline V gene are SGHTA and FQGNSA. The CDR3 length is 17 residues.

V gene TRBV12-3 or TRBV12-4 combines with J gene TRBJ2-7; TRBD1 matches 9 bases. After removal of 6 bases from V and 5 bases from J, the junction contained 8 bases not matched to a gene. The CDR3 has 14 amino acids. This chain's CDR3 is CASRSAGQGNEQYF. CDR3 coding DNA: TGTGCCAGCAGAAGCGCGGGACAGGGTAACGAGCAGTACTTC.